Here is one T cell receptor beta chain with its context. Per the original methods: Quantification of nucleated cells was approximated via reference gene primer amplification. Assay: immunoSEQ multiplex PCR; the TCRdb copy retains only in-frame clones and omits some. V, J and clone size are taken as reported in that table, and D and trimming were inferred from the DNA itself. Found here are about 500,000 clones, 89% of them singletons; the top ten hold 0.7% to 1%. Trimming cost V 8 bases and J 5 bases; bases outside gene matches: 3. Germline CDR1 reads MDHEN; CDR2 reads SYDVKM. CDR3 length: 12 residues. One Seattle source followed patients from active infection through their disease course. The sample comes from a study of blood T cell repertoires in COVID-19. Background on the study: Researchers got acute and convalescent COVID-19 samples from the United States, Italy and Spain.

Sequenced material: peripheral blood. V gene TRBV28 combines with J gene TRBJ1-2, with 9 bases lining up with TRBD1. The receptor was derived from a man younger than 35 with COVID-19, enrolled during active disease. For the CDR3, the DNA is TGTGCCAGCGTTGGACAGGGGTATGGCTACACCTTC. Protein: CASVGQGYGYTF.